The table lists the clone carrying this T cell receptor beta chain with a few counts. Its antigen is undetermined. These data belong to a study of a mutant IDH1 vaccine in newly diagnosed glioma. Findings and limits, study-wide: Changes in top peripheral clonotypes did not appear linked to pseudoprogression.

Repertoires were generated with immunoSEQ multiplex PCR, while TCRdb's copy carries only in-frame clones and drops some. The sample yields under 35,000 clones, roughly 82% seen once. Time point given: week 35, safety follow-up. Doses consisted of 300 ug of mutant IDH1 20-mer peptide each, paired with topical imiquimod. The patients were given eight vaccinations, one each in weeks 1, 3, 5, 7, 11, 15, 19 and 23. Each astrocytoma in the donors was new, WHO grade 3 or 4, IDH1-mutant and ATRX-lost. Trimming shortened V by 6 bases and J by 4 bases, and 9 bases separated the two germline ends. This CDR3 is built from 13 residues. CDR1 is LGHNT and CDR2 is FRNRAP in the germline V gene.

The TCR comes from a man aged 50-60 years with glioma. V usage is TRBV12-5 and J usage is TRBJ2-2, with TRBD2 as a possible D gene (5 bases). The input for sequencing was PBMCs, taken from a glioma patient whose treatment included an IDH1 peptide vaccine. CDR3 sequence reads: CASGTTGTGELFF. CDR3 coding DNA: TGTGCTAGTGGGACTACGGGCACCGGGGAGCTGTTTTTT.